This TCR beta chain was found in a study of T cell responses to AZD1222 COVID-19 vaccine. The protocol was immunoSEQ multiplex PCR, while the TCRdb copy is restricted to in-frame clones and leaves out a portion. The data hold about 110,000 clones, with about 86% observed a single time. Germline V gene sequence: CDR1 KGHSH, CDR2 LQKENI. Trimming took off 1 base at V and 7 bases at J, with 11 bases between the two ends. The CDR3 sequence is 15 residues long. Study-level points and caveats: Spike-specific TCR repertoires showed rising breadth and depth after two AZD1222 doses.

With respect to this clone: The target antigen is unknown.

Sample: peripheral blood, taken on day 0 of AZD1222 vaccination. The genes are TRBV18 and TRBJ1-6; weak D call: TRBD1 (5 bases). The TCR comes from an adult in good health. In DNA, the CDR3 is TGTGCCAGCTCACCACTAGGGGTCCCCAATTCACCCCTCCACTTT. It yields the protein CASSPLGVPNSPLHF.